This TCR beta chain was recovered during a study of OX40 agonist ivuxolimab in advanced cancers. About the research overall: Hepatocellular carcinoma, melanoma, renal cell or head and neck cancer was diagnosed in the dose-escalation patients. Subjects had a mean age of roughly 60 years, with a range of roughly 20 to 79; almost 85% were male.

The CDR3 covers 16 residues. Germline-derived CDR1 and CDR2 are SGHAT and FQNNGV. Trimming left V 5 bases short and J 13 bases short, with 24 bases between. This clone is a singleton in its sample. The data were produced by immunoSEQ multiplex PCR, yet TCRdb's version contains in-frame clones alone and is incomplete. Counted here are fewer than 85,000 clones, more than 70% occurring once; the ten biggest clones make up 0.65% to 0.9%. This TCR derives from an adult with an advanced solid tumor such as melanoma, head and neck, liver or kidney cancer. The chain links TRBV11-2 to TRBJ1-6; no definite D call. This sample comprised CD4+ or CD8+ T cells sorted from blood, obtained in a trial of the OX40 agonist ivuxolimab. The CDR3 DNA follows: TGTGCCAGCAGCCTAAAACGTCCTTCTCTGTATTTCCCCCTCCACTTT. It translates to CASSLKRPSLYFPLHF.